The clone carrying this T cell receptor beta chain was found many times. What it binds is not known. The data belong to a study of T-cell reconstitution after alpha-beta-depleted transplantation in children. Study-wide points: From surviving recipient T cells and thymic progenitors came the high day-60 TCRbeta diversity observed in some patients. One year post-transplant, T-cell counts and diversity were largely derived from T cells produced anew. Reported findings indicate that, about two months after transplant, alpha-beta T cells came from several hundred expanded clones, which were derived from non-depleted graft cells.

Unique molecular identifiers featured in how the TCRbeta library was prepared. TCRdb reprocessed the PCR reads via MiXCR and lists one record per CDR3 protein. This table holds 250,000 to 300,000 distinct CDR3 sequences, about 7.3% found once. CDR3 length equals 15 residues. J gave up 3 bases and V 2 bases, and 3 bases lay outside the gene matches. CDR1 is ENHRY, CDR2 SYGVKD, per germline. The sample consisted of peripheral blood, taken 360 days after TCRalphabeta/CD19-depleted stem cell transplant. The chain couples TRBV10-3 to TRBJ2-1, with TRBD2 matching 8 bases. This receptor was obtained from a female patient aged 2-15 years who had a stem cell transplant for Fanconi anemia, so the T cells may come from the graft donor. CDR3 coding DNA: TGTGCCATCAGTGAGGTTAGCGGGAACTACAATGAGCAGTTCTTC. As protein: CAISEVSGNYNEQFF.